This T cell receptor beta chain originates from a study of early T cells in non-severe SARS-CoV-2 infection. General observations from the study: Matches to VDJdb favored anti-spike CD8 responses and missed private and CD4 specificities.

The CDR3 covers 16 residues. V trimming: 5 bases; J trimming: 1 base; junction bases outside the gene matches: 4. Germline V lookup: CDR1 SGHNT, CDR2 YENEEA. One entry per CDR3 protein, called by TCRdb with MiXCR from the 5' RACE reads. In the table there are 25,000 to 30,000 distinct CDR3 sequences, roughly 4.2% of which are singletons. On this clonotype itself: What it recognizes is unknown.

This clonotype was obtained from an adult who was a healthcare worker with PCR-confirmed SARS-CoV-2 infection or an uninfected control (not recorded which). The chain employs TRBV11-3 and TRBJ2-2; the match to TRBD1 covers 10 bases. Sequenced input: whole blood. CDR3 sequence (DNA): TGTGCCAGCAGCCTGGGACAGGGGATGAACACCGGGGAGCTGTTTTTT. Protein: CASSLGQGMNTGELFF. The complete variable domain, with remaining parts taken from reference TRBV11-3 and TRBJ2-2, reads EAGVVQSPRYKIIEKKQPVAFWCNPISGHNTLYWYLQNLGQGPELLIRYENEEAVDDSQLPKDRFSAERLKGVDSTLKIQPAELGDSAVYLCASSLGQGMNTGELFFGEGSRLTVL.